The 22 T cell receptor beta chains reported below all come from one sample, sequenced in a study of cytomegalovirus exposure and HLA in healthy donors. PCR used 60 Vbeta primers and 13 Jbeta primers. Here immunoSEQ multiplex PCR was the method, and the copy in TCRdb shows in-frame clones only, minus some. In the table there are 150,000 to 200,000 clones, around 77% of which are singletons. Sequencing was done on a sample of PBMCs. The receptor set was obtained from a woman aged 25 to 45 in good health and CMV-seronegative.

By frequency in the sample, this clone is medium-sized (0.01 to 0.1%). The J gene is TRBJ2-1, the V gene TRBV7-2, with D possibly TRBD1 on 5 matching bases. The ends were cut back, 4 bases at V and 1 base at J, with 8 bases in the middle. The CDR3 spans 14 residues. Germline CDR1 reads SGHTA; CDR2 reads FQGNSA. Here the CDR3 reads CASSSGPSYNEQFF. CDR3 coding DNA: TGTGCCAGCAGCTCAGGGCCATCCTACAATGAGCAGTTCTTC.

This chain joins TRBV18 and TRBJ2-1; D might be TRBD2 (6 bases). V was trimmed by 5 bases and J by 10 bases, leaving 15 bases between them. Germline V gene data show CDR1 as KGHSH and CDR2 as LQKENI. The CDR3 contains 13 residues. The CDR3 DNA reads as TGTGCCAGCTCATCACTAGCCCCAAACGAGCAGTTCTTC. Residues: CASSSLAPNEQFF.

The chain carries TRBV19 and TRBJ2-5; 9 bases line up with TRBD1. The DNA end favors TRBJ2-7, so the J call may be wrong. CDR3 length equals 16 residues. CDR1 and CDR2 from the germline V gene are LNHDA and SQIVND (reference sequence). CDR3 amino acids: CASTPGAGQGTYEQYF. CDR3 in DNA: TGTGCCAGTACCCCTGGGGCGGGACAGGGAACGTACGAGCAGTACTTC.

The chain combines TRBV10-1 with TRBJ1-5; D unclear. Germline assignment: CDR1 WNHNN and CDR2 SYGVQD (reference sequence). This CDR3 comprises 14 residues. V was trimmed by 5 bases and J by 5 bases, leaving 13 bases between them. The CDR3 sequence: CASSYLYPHQPQHF. The CDR3 nucleotides are TGCGCCAGCAGTTACTTATATCCTCATCAGCCCCAGCATTTT.

The V call is TRBV9, the J call TRBJ1-1; 8 nucleotides align to TRBD1. The junction had 16 bases not matched to a gene; V was cut back by 6 bases and J by 3 bases. The germline V gene encodes CDR1 SGDLS and CDR2 YYNGEE. The CDR3 is made up of 17 amino acids. The CDR3 reads CASKRGRGQRRHTEAFF. CDR3 sequence (DNA): TGTGCCAGCAAAAGAGGCAGGGGGCAACGTCGTCACACTGAAGCTTTCTTT.

This clone turned up a few times. The CDR3 region has the DNA TGTGCCAGCAGCATTATGGGACATACTGAAGCTTTCTTT. Its protein is CASSIMGHTEAFF. The chain combines TRBV7-2 with TRBJ1-1; possible D gene TRBD1, 6 bases. The V end lost 5 bases, the J end lost 5 bases, and 12 bases lay between the germline ends. Germline V lookup: CDR1 SGHTA, CDR2 FQGNSA. There are 13 residues in the CDR3.

This rearrangement joins TRBV28 to TRBJ2-1; 8 bases fit TRBD2. J was trimmed by 8 bases and V by 8 bases; bases with no gene match: 14. Germline CDR1 and CDR2: MDHEN and SYDVKM. This CDR3 is 15 amino acids long. The CDR3 reads CASRRSSGSLYEQFF. The CDR3 DNA follows: TGTGCCAGCCGGCGTTCGAGCGGGAGTCTCTATGAGCAGTTCTTC.

This clone was recorded only once. The chain joins TRBV27 to TRBJ1-2; D unclear. The CDR3 totals 18 residues. Germline V gene sequence: CDR1 MNHEY, CDR2 SMNVEV (reference sequence). Trimming took off 3 bases at V and 7 bases at J, with 27 bases between the two ends. CDR3 loop: CASSFWRARTVYFLGYTF. The CDR3 nucleotides read TGTGCCAGCAGTTTTTGGAGGGCTAGGACCGTATATTTTCTTGGCTACACCTTC.

This rearrangement joins TRBV9 to TRBJ2-3; 7 bases match TRBD1. The length of the CDR3 is 16 residues. Per the germline V gene, CDR1 is SGDLS and CDR2 is YYNGEE. J was trimmed by 2 bases and V by 4 bases; bases with no gene match: 10. This CDR3 is CASSPMTGNPTDTQYF. In nucleotides, the CDR3 is TGTGCCAGCAGCCCGATGACAGGGAATCCCACAGATACGCAGTATTTT.

The chain joins TRBV11-2 to TRBJ1-2; 10 nucleotides align to TRBD1. Losses at the gene ends were 1 base for V and 6 bases for J; bases not matched to a gene: 14. The V gene's germline CDR1 is SGHAT and CDR2 FQNNGV. The CDR3 has 18 amino acids. The CDR3 sequence: CASSLAPGQGSRHHGYTF. CDR3 sequence (DNA): TGTGCCAGCAGCTTAGCTCCGGGACAGGGGTCCCGGCATCATGGCTACACCTTC.

This clone was seen once. The junction and the germline gene differ at one end; a read error may be behind it. The chain employs TRBV5-6 and TRBJ1-2, with no clear D. CDR1 and CDR2 (germline): SGHDT, YYEEEE. This CDR3 has 12 amino acids. The CDR3 DNA sequence: TGTGCCAGCAGCTTGATCAACTATGGCTACCCCTTC. Translated, it gives CASSLINYGYPF.

The chain couples TRBV20-1 to TRBJ2-3; maybe TRBD2 (5 bases). The germline CDR1 and CDR2 sequences are DFQATT and SNEGSKA (reference sequence). The ends were cut back, 6 bases at V and 4 bases at J, with 8 bases in the middle. The CDR3 sequence is 11 residues long. CDR3 in DNA: TGCAGTGCCTCGAGGGCAGATACGCAGTATTTT. This encodes CSASRADTQYF.

The V and J genes are TRBV25-1 and TRBJ2-7, with D possibly TRBD2 on 6 matching bases. The CDR3 covers 16 residues. Germline V gene lookup returns CDR1 MGHDK and CDR2 SYGVNS. Trimming cost V 2 bases and J 2 bases, with 16 bases left between them. Here the CDR3 DNA reads TGTGCCAGCAGTGAAGTGGGGTCAGGGAGGACCTACGAGCAGTACTTC. This sequence encodes CASSEVGSGRTYEQYF.

This clone was recorded only once. The rearrangement uses TRBV6-1 and TRBJ1-2; TRBD1 aligns across 9 bases. This CDR3 is built from 14 residues. CDR1 and CDR2 from the germline V gene are MNHNS and SASEGT. J gave up 6 bases and V 6 bases, and 8 bases lay outside the gene matches. The CDR3 DNA is TGTGCCAGCAGACCGACCGACAGGGGGGATGGCTACACCTTC. This codes for CASRPTDRGDGYTF.

The J gene is TRBJ2-1, the V gene TRBV5-4; 9 bases fit TRBD2. Germline V CDR1 and CDR2: SGHNT, YYREEE (reference sequence). The CDR3 extends over 15 amino acids. V was clipped by 2 bases and J by 4 bases; unmatched bases: 4. The CDR3 bases are TGTGCCAGCAGCTTCGCTAGCGGGAATTACAATGAGCAGTTCTTC. The encoded protein is CASSFASGNYNEQFF.

The chain combines TRBV7-2 with TRBJ2-5; TRBD1 matches at 8 bases. Germline CDR1 reads SGHTA; CDR2 reads FQGNSA. This CDR3 has 15 residues. J lost 1 base, V lost 4 bases, and 5 bases had no gene match. The CDR3 nucleotides are TGTGCCAGCAGCTGGGCCGGGACAGGCCAAGAGACCCAGTACTTC. This translates into CASSWAGTGQETQYF.

The V and J genes are TRBV5-1 and TRBJ1-1; 10 bases agree with TRBD1. The germline gives CDR1 SGHRS, CDR2 YFSETQ. There are 16 residues in the CDR3. J was trimmed by 4 bases and V by 5 bases; bases with no gene match: 11. The CDR3: CASSSTSGTGVTEAFF. In nucleotides, the CDR3 is TGCGCCAGCAGTTCCACCTCCGGGACAGGGGTCACTGAAGCTTTCTTT.

V gene TRBV4-1 combines with J gene TRBJ2-7; D possibly corresponds to TRBD1 (6 bases). Per germline, CDR1 MGHRA and CDR2 YSYEKL. Trimming stripped 0 bases from V and 2 bases from J, with 8 bases between. The CDR3 sequence is 14 residues long. The CDR3 nucleotides are TGCGCCAGCAGCCAAGATTCAGGGGCCTACGAGCAGTACTTC. Amino acid sequence: CASSQDSGAYEQYF.

The genes are TRBV5-8 and TRBJ2-6; a possible D gene is TRBD2 (5 bases). The V and J ends lost 2 bases and 3 bases respectively, with 12 bases between them. The CDR3 loop spans 16 amino acids. The germline gives CDR1 SGHTS, CDR2 YDEGEE. The CDR3 sequence is CASSLARGYGANVLTF. The CDR3 nucleotides are TGTGCCAGCAGCTTAGCCCGGGGTTATGGGGCCAACGTCCTGACTTTC.

V is TRBV7-9 and J is TRBJ2-1; the D gene is possibly TRBD1 (5 bases). The germline V gene encodes CDR1 SEHNR and CDR2 FQNEAQ (reference sequence). V gave up 1 base and J gave up 1 base, with 11 bases separating them. This CDR3 has 16 amino acids. CDR3 amino acids: CASSLDQAGSYNEQFF. The CDR3 bases are TGTGCCAGCAGCTTAGATCAAGCAGGGTCCTACAATGAGCAGTTCTTC.

The chain recombines TRBV14 with TRBJ2-1, with TRBD1 matching over 9 bases. CDR1 and CDR2 from the germline V gene are SGHDN and FVKESK. The CDR3 length is 14 residues. The trim removed 7 bases at V and 4 bases at J, leaving 5 bases unmatched. CDR3 DNA sequence: TGTGCCAGCAACGGACAGGGGCCATACAATGAGCAGTTCTTC. Translating it yields CASNGQGPYNEQFF.

This clone has more than one count but fewer than ten. The chain uses TRBV6-5 and TRBJ1-6, with 8 bases matching TRBD1. Unmatched junction bases numbered 7, after V lost 6 bases and J lost 9 bases. The CDR3 has 14 amino acids. Per the germline V gene, CDR1 is MNHEY and CDR2 is SVGAGI. In nucleotides, the CDR3 is TGTGCCAGCAGACGAGGACAGGGAAGTTCACCCCTCCACTTT. Its translation is CASRRGQGSSPLHF.